This T cell receptor beta chain was recovered during a study of cytotoxic CD8 clonotypes in ibrutinib-treated CLL. Whole-study context: Response samples came after a median 12 months of treatment, range 6 to 36.

Here immunoSEQ multiplex PCR was the method, and the copy in TCRdb shows in-frame clones only, minus some. Of roughly 23,000 clones listed, around four fifths were seen once; the top ten hold around 8.1%. Concerning this clone: Antigen specificity is unknown.

Study-wide results and caveats: Shared public clonotypes were rare, and on treatment they either got smaller or stayed the same. While tracking circulating CD8+ T-cell counts, baseline clonality exceeded that of age-matched healthy donors.

The input for sequencing was PBMCs, taken before ibrutinib treatment. This receptor was identified in a human donor with chronic lymphocytic leukemia.

The CDR3 is CASSMSGGYSNQPQHF. CDR3 coding DNA: TGTGCCAGTAGTATGTCTGGGGGTTATAGCAATCAGCCCCAGCATTTT. J is TRBJ1-5 and V is TRBV19; possible D gene TRBD1, 5 bases. V lost 3 bases, J lost 0 bases, and 12 bases lay in between. The CDR3 has 16 residues. The germline V gene encodes CDR1 LNHDA and CDR2 SQIVND (reference sequence).